This is a list of T cell receptor beta chains from one sample in a study of CD8 T cells in ankylosing spondylitis. TCRdb re-analysed the 5' RACE reads in MiXCR, keeping a single row per CDR3 protein. The sample includes roughly 200,000 distinct CDR3 sequences, around 13% of them seen just once. Material: blood, either unsorted or a sorted T cell fraction (not recorded which). All receptors come from a male donor with ankylosing spondylitis or in good health (not recorded which). The CDR3 runs from the conserved cysteine through the conserved F or W. The D gene is left open where the match is weak. A row's size may be missing; if present it is once, few, many or a size class.

clone size,D gene,J gene,V gene,CDR3 protein,CDR3 DNA
NA,NA,TRBJ2-5,TRBV10-1,CASRTGSETQYF,TGCGCCAGCAGGACTGGGTCGGAGACCCAGTACTTC
many,TRBD1,TRBJ2-1,TRBV5-1,CASEPAQGAGFYNEQFF,TGCGCCAGCGAACCCGCTCAGGGGGCGGGCTTTTACAATGAGCAGTTCTTC
NA,TRBD2,TRBJ2-5,TRBV2,CASSGLAGAGQETQYF,TGTGCCAGCAGCGGACTAGCGGGGGCTGGACAAGAGACCCAGTACTTC
NA,NA,TRBJ2-7,TRBV9,CASSVNPYEQYF,TGTGCCAGCAGCGTAAACCCCTACGAGCAGTACTTC
NA,TRBD2,TRBJ2-5,TRBV20-1,CSARGTSGQETQYF,TGCAGTGCTAGAGGGACTAGCGGGCAAGAGACCCAGTACTTC
few,NA,TRBJ1-2,TRBV5-6,CASSLEQAVGYTF,TGTGCCAGCAGCTTGGAACAGGCCGTTGGCTACACCTTC
NA,NA,TRBJ2-1,TRBV5-6,CASSPGTVEYNEQFF,TGTGCCAGCAGCCCCGGGACTGTAGAATACAATGAGCAGTTCTTC
NA,NA,TRBJ2-1,TRBV7-6,CASSPPGGPNEQFF,TGTGCCAGCAGCCCGCCCGGGGGGCCGAATGAGCAGTTCTTC
few,NA,TRBJ1-4,TRBV29-1,CSVVPTNNEKLFF,TGCAGCGTTGTGCCCACAAATAATGAAAAACTGTTTTTT
NA,NA,TRBJ2-2,TRBV3-1,CASSGWTFTGELFF,TGTGCCAGCAGCGGTTGGACCTTCACCGGGGAGCTGTTTTTT
NA,TRBD1,TRBJ2-3,TRBV5-1,CASSAPIGGGTDTQYF,TGCGCCAGCAGCGCCCCGATAGGGGGCGGAACAGATACGCAGTATTTT
many,TRBD2,TRBJ2-7,TRBV5-6,CASSPGLANVEQYF,TGTGCCAGCAGCCCGGGACTAGCGAACGTCGAGCAGTACTTC
few,TRBD1,TRBJ1-1,TRBV5-1,CASSPGQGRTEAFF,TGCGCCAGCAGCCCCGGACAGGGGAGGACTGAAGCTTTCTTT
NA,TRBD2,TRBJ2-7,TRBV4-2,CASSQTGLGGYEQYF,TGTGCCAGCAGCCAAACGGGACTAGGAGGGTACGAGCAGTACTTC
NA,NA,TRBJ2-3,TRBV7-8,CASEEARTDTQYF,TGTGCCTCCGAAGAGGCCCGCACAGATACGCAGTATTTT
few,NA,TRBJ2-1,TRBV20-1,CSARSGDFSYNEQFF,TGCAGTGCTAGATCCGGGGACTTCTCCTACAATGAGCAGTTCTTC
few,TRBD1,TRBJ2-5,TRBV6-5,CASSSATGVETQYF,TGTGCCAGCAGTTCGGCTACAGGGGTAGAGACCCAGTACTTC
NA,NA,TRBJ2-5,TRBV27,CASSLDPRARQETQYF,TGTGCCAGCAGTTTGGATCCGAGGGCCCGACAAGAGACCCAGTACTTC
few,NA,TRBJ1-1,TRBV12-3/TRBV12-4,CASSATGLGTEAFF,TGTGCCAGCAGTGCGACAGGCTTAGGCACTGAAGCTTTCTTT
NA,NA,TRBJ2-1,TRBV7-9,CASSSSEMGYNEQFF,TGTGCCAGCAGCTCTAGCGAGATGGGCTACAATGAGCAGTTCTTC
NA,NA,TRBJ1-1,TRBV20-1,CSASGDTNTEAFF,TGCAGTGCCTCCGGGGACACGAACACTGAAGCTTTCTTT
few,NA,TRBJ2-7,TRBV10-3,CATETDGNEQYF,TGTGCCACTGAGACCGATGGGAACGAGCAGTACTTC
NA,TRBD2,TRBJ2-7,TRBV6-5,CASSYGLAGLNGWQYF,TGTGCCAGCAGTTACGGACTAGCGGGCCTGAATGGATGGCAGTACTTC
few,TRBD2,TRBJ2-6,TRBV7-9,CASSFTGPGLARDVALGGANVLTF,TGTGCCAGCAGCTTCACGGGCCCTGGACTAGCGAGAGACGTAGCTCTCGGCGGGGCCAACGTCCTGACTTTC
few,TRBD2,TRBJ2-7,TRBV9,CASSVVSGKGVEQYF,TGTGCCAGCAGCGTAGTTAGCGGGAAGGGCGTCGAGCAGTACTTC
few,NA,TRBJ2-1,TRBV10-1,CASSEDTYSYNEQFF,TGCGCCAGCAGTGAGGACACCTACTCCTACAATGAGCAGTTCTTC
NA,NA,TRBJ1-4,TRBV7-9,CASSWGGNEKLFF,TGTGCCAGCAGCTGGGGCGGTAATGAAAAACTGTTTTTT
NA,TRBD2,TRBJ2-3,TRBV7-8,CASSSKPLAVRTDTQYF,TGTGCCAGCAGCTCCAAACCACTAGCGGTGCGCACAGATACGCAGTATTTT